The 30 T cell receptor beta chains given below trace back to one sample, sequenced in a study of T-cell reconstitution after alpha-beta-depleted transplantation in children. Unique molecular identifiers were incorporated during preparation of the TCRbeta library. TCRdb processed the PCR reads anew with MiXCR; each CDR3 protein has one entry. The sample gives about 980,000 distinct CDR3 sequences, roughly 29% of which show up once; 28% is in the top ten. The material sequenced was PBMCs, mostly from graft donor cells, taken 360 days after TCRalphabeta/CD19-depleted stem cell transplant. The receptors derive from a boy in the first two years of life who had a stem cell transplant for SCID, so the T cells may come from the graft donor.

The chain has TRBV9 and TRBJ2-4; D gene ambiguous. CDR1 is SGDLS and CDR2 is YYNGEE in the germline V gene. The CDR3 is 15 residues long. V lost 2 bases and J 0 bases, leaving 9 bases between the germline ends. CDR3 amino acids: CASSVAGLAKNIQYF. As DNA, the CDR3 is TGTGCCAGCAGCGTGGCAGGATTAGCCAAAAACATTCAGTACTTC.

There are a few counts of this clonotype. In DNA, the CDR3 is TGCAGTGCTAGAGATCCGGGGTTTACTGAAGCTTTCTTT. Encoded protein: CSARDPGFTEAFF. The rearrangement uses TRBV20-1 and TRBJ1-1; D ambiguous. Trimming removed 0 bases at V and 5 bases at J, with 10 bases between. The germline V gene has CDR1 DFQATT and CDR2 SNEGSKA (reference sequence). The CDR3 runs to 13 residues.

The rearrangement joins TRBV4-2 to TRBJ2-6; D may be TRBD1 (6 bases). Germline CDR1 is LGHNA and CDR2 is YNFKEQ. V was pared by 2 bases and J by 2 bases, with 13 bases between. This CDR3 spans 17 amino acids. CDR3 sequence: CASSQQYQGTGANVLTF. DNA of the CDR3: TGTGCCAGCAGCCAACAATACCAGGGGACTGGGGCCAACGTCCTGACTTTC.

This chain links TRBV2 with TRBJ2-5; TRBD2 matches at 9 bases. CDR1 is SNHLY, CDR2 FYNNEI, per germline. V was clipped by 11 bases and J by 0 bases; unmatched bases: 4. The CDR3 spans 13 residues. This CDR3 is CAFLAGYQETQYF. Here the CDR3 DNA reads TGTGCCTTCCTAGCGGGGTACCAAGAGACCCAGTACTTC.

The gene calls are TRBV20-1 and TRBJ1-2; 8 nucleotides align to TRBD1. The trim removed 6 bases at V and 8 bases at J, leaving 14 bases unmatched. The CDR3 runs to 14 residues. The V gene's germline CDR1 is DFQATT and CDR2 SNEGSKA (reference sequence). The CDR3 DNA sequence: TGCAGTGCCCTTATAGGGGACAGGTGGGCGGGCTACACCTTC. Protein product: CSALIGDRWAGYTF.

The CDR3 here is CASSPGTGVNEKLFF. As DNA, the CDR3 is TGTGCCAGCTCGCCCGGGACAGGGGTTAATGAAAAACTGTTTTTT. The genes are TRBV18 and TRBJ1-4, with 10 positions matching TRBD1. The CDR3 is made up of 15 amino acids. Germline assignment: CDR1 KGHSH and CDR2 LQKENI. The junction had 5 bases not matched to a gene; V was cut back by 6 bases and J by 4 bases. The entire variable domain, with the rest obtained from reference TRBV18 and TRBJ1-4, is as follows: NAGVMQNPRHLVRRRGQEARLRCSPMKGHSHVYWYRQLPEEGLKFMVYLQKENIIDESGMPKERFSAEFPKEGPSILRIQQVVRGDSAAYFCASSPGTGVNEKLFFGSGTQLSVL.

The gene calls are TRBV10-3 and TRBJ2-7; D gene unclear. CDR3 length: 15 amino acids. Germline-derived CDR1 and CDR2 are ENHRY and SYGVKD. Deletions cut 3 bases from V and 6 bases from J, with 18 bases between. The CDR3 loop is CAISDVGSTGIEQYF. The CDR3 DNA reads as TGTGCCATCAGTGATGTCGGGTCAACTGGGATCGAGCAGTACTTC.

This clonotype was picked up a small number of times. The rearrangement uses TRBV29-1 and TRBJ2-2; a weak D match, TRBD2 (6 bases). This CDR3 contains 16 residues. With 4 bases removed from V and 3 bases from J, the gap between germline ends came to 18 bases. The germline gives CDR1 SQVTM, CDR2 ANQGSEA. The CDR3 coding sequence is TGCAGCGTTGTGTGGGGGGTCGCAACCCACACCGGGGAGCTGTTTTTT. This codes for CSVVWGVATHTGELFF.

This clonotype was seen only once. The chain employs TRBV5-1 and TRBJ1-6, with D possibly TRBD1 on 5 matching bases. The CDR3 consists of 16 residues. V shed 4 bases and J shed 5 bases, with 16 bases lying between them. Germline values: CDR1 SGHRS, CDR2 YFSETQ. The chain's CDR3 is CASSATPGRDNSPLHF. Here the CDR3 DNA reads TGCGCCAGCAGCGCAACCCCGGGACGTGATAATTCACCCCTCCACTTT.

The table lists this clonotype with many counts. The V call is TRBV5-6, the J call TRBJ2-3, with 9 bases fitting TRBD2. In germline, CDR1 is SGHDT, CDR2 YYEEEE. V lost 9 bases to trimming and J lost 3 bases; unmatched junction nucleotides: 14. The CDR3 spans 16 residues. The CDR3: CATSSPTGLATDTQYF. CDR3 bases: TGTGCCACTTCTAGTCCCACGGGACTAGCAACAGATACGCAGTATTTT.

This chain connects TRBV20-1 to TRBJ2-7; D remains unclear. CDR1 and CDR2 from the germline V gene are DFQATT and SNEGSKA (reference sequence). V was trimmed by 3 bases and J by 3 bases, leaving 21 bases between them. The CDR3 length is 16 residues. The chain's CDR3 is CSASQRDRSLSYEQYF. The CDR3 DNA reads as TGCAGTGCTAGCCAAAGGGATAGGTCCTTGAGCTACGAGCAGTACTTC.

CDR3 nucleotide sequence: TGCGCCAGCAGCCTCTCCCGGTTCCCCACAGATACGCAGTATTTT. Its translation: CASSLSRFPTDTQYF. This chain links TRBV5-1 with TRBJ2-3; D is ambiguous. Trimming shortened V by 4 bases and J by 2 bases, and 14 bases separated the two germline ends. The germline V gene encodes CDR1 SGHRS and CDR2 YFSETQ. This CDR3 is 15 amino acids long.

This clonotype was observed many times. The V call is TRBV3-1, the J call TRBJ2-7, with D possibly being TRBD2 (5 bases). The CDR3 sequence is 14 residues long. Per germline, CDR1 LGHDT and CDR2 YNNKEL (reference sequence). The germline V and J ends were trimmed by 1 base and 3 bases, with 10 bases remaining between them. Here the CDR3 DNA reads TGTGCCAGCAGCCAAGGGACGGGGTTCTACGAGCAGTACTTC. This translates into CASSQGTGFYEQYF.

CDR3 in DNA: TGTGCCAGCAGCTCCCCCAGTACAGGTTCTCCCCTCCACTTT. This gives the protein CASSSPSTGSPLHF. V gene TRBV7-9 combines with J gene TRBJ1-6; maybe TRBD1 (5 bases). V lost 4 bases to trimming and J lost 13 bases, with 17 bases between them. Germline lookup yields CDR1 SEHNR and CDR2 FQNEAQ (reference sequence). The CDR3 is 14 residues long. The complete variable domain, with remaining parts taken from reference TRBV7-9 and TRBJ1-6, reads DTGVSQNPRHKITKRGQNVTFRCDPISEHNRLYWYRQTLGQGPEFLTYFQNEAQLEKSRLLSDRFSAERPKGSFSTLEIQRTEQGDSAMYLCASSSPSTGSPLHFGNGTRLTVT.

This clonotype was counted a few times. The chain combines TRBV7-9 with TRBJ1-4, with D unresolved. Germline loops: CDR1 SEHNR, CDR2 FQNEAQ (reference sequence). There are 12 residues in the CDR3. Trimming shortened V by 5 bases and J by 10 bases, and 11 bases separated the two germline ends. The CDR3: CASSVNPRKLFF. The CDR3 DNA is TGTGCCAGCAGCGTTAACCCTAGAAAACTGTTTTTT.

The chain combines TRBV29-1 with TRBJ1-1; 8 positions agree with TRBD1. Germline loops: CDR1 SQVTM, CDR2 ANQGSEA. CDR3 length: 13 amino acids. V shed 6 bases, J shed 5 bases, and the junction held 8 bases outside the gene matches. The CDR3 coding sequence is TGCAGCGTGGTTTCAACAGGGGGGACTGAAGCTTTCTTT. This sequence encodes CSVVSTGGTEAFF.

This clonotype occurred many times. The junction departs from germline at one end; a sequencing error may be responsible. This chain connects TRBV7-2 to TRBJ2-1; D is perhaps TRBD1 (5 bases). Germline loops: CDR1 SGHTA, CDR2 FQGNSA. This CDR3 is 15 amino acids long. As DNA, the CDR3 is TGCGCCAGCAGTCTGGGGCCTAGCTCCTACAATGAGCAGTTCTTC. Translating it yields CASSLGPSSYNEQFF.

V usage is TRBV20-1 and J usage is TRBJ2-7; TRBD2 matches 13 bases. The CDR3 sequence is 19 residues long. V lost 3 bases, J lost 1 base, and 15 bases stayed unmatched. The V gene's germline CDR1 is DFQATT and CDR2 SNEGSKA (reference sequence). For the CDR3, the DNA is TGCAGTGCTAGGGAACCAATCGGACTAGCGGGGGCAAATTCCTACGAGCAGTACTTC. Its translation is CSAREPIGLAGANSYEQYF.

V gene TRBV28 combines with J gene TRBJ2-2; a weak D match, TRBD2 (7 bases). Trimming removed 6 bases at V and 5 bases at J, with 16 bases between. The CDR3 runs 15 residues. CDR1 and CDR2 (germline): MDHEN, SYDVKM. CDR3 nucleotides: TGTGCCAGCAGCTTACGGGGGGCAAAAACCGGGGAGCTGTTTTTT. Protein: CASSLRGAKTGELFF.

This clonotype has more than one count but fewer than ten. The chain uses TRBV29-1 and TRBJ2-7, with 9 bases aligning to TRBD1. V was pared by 6 bases and J by 2 bases, with 5 bases of the junction left unmatched. Germline CDR1 is SQVTM and CDR2 is ANQGSEA. The CDR3 has 13 amino acids. CDR3 bases: TGCAGCGTCGCCCGGGACAGGGCCTACGAGCAGTACTTC. Amino acid sequence: CSVARDRAYEQYF.

On this clonotype: The conserved phenylalanine or tryptophan normally closing the CDR3 is absent here, so this likely arose from a read error. The chain uses TRBV11-1 and TRBJ2-1; 14 bases match TRBD2. The J segment lost 2 bases and the V segment lost 5 bases, leaving 5 bases of the junction unmatched. In germline, CDR1 is SGHAT, CDR2 FQDESV (reference sequence). The CDR3 has 17 residues. The CDR3 coding sequence is TGTGCCAGCAGCCTCGGACTAGCGGGGGGCACCTACAATGAGCAGTTCTTG. It yields the protein CASSLGLAGGTYNEQFL.

V and J are TRBV29-1 and TRBJ1-2; D is possibly TRBD1 (5 bases). V was clipped by 7 bases and J by 4 bases, with 13 bases between them. The CDR3 has 12 amino acids. The germline gives CDR1 SQVTM, CDR2 ANQGSEA. CDR3 DNA: TGCAGCGCCCCCCGGCAGGGCTATGGCTACACCTTC. This translates into CSAPRQGYGYTF.

This clonotype was observed many times. The chain combines TRBV6-1 with TRBJ2-7; D is possibly TRBD1 or TRBD2 (5 bases each). Looked up from germline, CDR1 is MNHNS and CDR2 is SASEGT. Trimming left V 7 bases short and J 6 bases short, with 10 bases between. The CDR3 consists of 11 residues. CDR3 nucleotide sequence: TGTGCCAGCAATCGGGGCAGCGAGCAGTACTTC. Translated, it gives CASNRGSEQYF.

The rearrangement joins TRBV19 to TRBJ2-7; possibly TRBD1 or TRBD2 for D (5 bases each). This CDR3 region has 15 residues. Germline loops: CDR1 LNHDA, CDR2 SQIVND (reference sequence). V gave up 3 bases and J gave up 3 bases, with 15 bases separating them. The CDR3 DNA reads TGTGCCAGTAGTATTACTGGGACCGAGATCTACGAGCAGTACTTC. This translates into CASSITGTEIYEQYF.

This chain uses TRBV18 with TRBJ1-4, with a possible D match to TRBD1 (5 bases). The CDR3 contains 13 residues. The germline V gene encodes CDR1 KGHSH and CDR2 LQKENI. V lost 6 bases, J lost 7 bases, and 12 bases lay in between. CDR3 bases: TGTGCCAGCTCCCGTGACAGAGCTGAAAAACTGTTTTTT. The encoded protein is CASSRDRAEKLFF.

The chain employs TRBV5-1 and TRBJ2-1; 10 nucleotides align to TRBD2. The germline gives CDR1 SGHRS, CDR2 YFSETQ. The CDR3 loop spans 15 amino acids. The V and J ends lost 4 bases and 8 bases, in that order; junction bases with no gene match: 9. The CDR3 DNA follows: TGCGCCAGCAGCCCTAAGCGGGGGGGCCAATATGAGCAGTTCTTC. Its translation is CASSPKRGGQYEQFF. Drawing the rest from reference TRBV5-1 and TRBJ2-1, the complete variable domain is KAGVTQTPRYLIKTRGQQVTLSCSPISGHRSVSWYQQTPGQGLQFLFEYFSETQRNKGNFPGRFSGRQFSNSRSEMNVSTLELGDSALYLCASSPKRGGQYEQFFGPGTRLTVL.

This clonotype was found a few times. V and J are TRBV27 and TRBJ1-4; 10 nucleotides agree with TRBD1. CDR1 and CDR2 (germline): MNHEY, SMNVEV (reference sequence). The CDR3 extends over 16 amino acids. J was trimmed by 7 bases and V by 5 bases; bases with no gene match: 10. In nucleotides, the CDR3 is TGTGCCAGCAGTCCGAATCCGACAGGGGGCAGTGAAAAACTGTTTTTT. It is translated as CASSPNPTGGSEKLFF. Looking up the rest from reference TRBV27 and TRBJ1-4 gives the full variable domain: EAQVTQNPRYLITVTGKKLTVTCSQNMNHEYMSWYRQDPGLGLRQIYYSMNVEVTDKGDVPEGYKVSRKEKRNFPLILESPSPNQTSLYFCASSPNPTGGSEKLFFGSGTQLSVL.

This clonotype was found a few times. The rearrangement uses TRBV28 and TRBJ1-1, with D possibly matching TRBD1 (6 bases). Germline V gives CDR1 MDHEN, CDR2 SYDVKM. The ends were cut back, 3 bases at V and 6 bases at J, with 14 bases in the middle. The CDR3 loop spans 14 amino acids. CDR3 coding DNA: TGTGCCAGCAGTTTCACAGGGATTTGGGCTGAAGCTTTCTTT. Translated, it gives CASSFTGIWAEAFF.

This clonotype was recorded a few times. The CDR3 DNA follows: TGCAGTGCCCGCCGGGACAGGGGCTACGAGCAGTACTTC. Translated, it gives CSARRDRGYEQYF. The chain joins TRBV20-1 to TRBJ2-7; 10 positions agree with TRBD1. Unmatched junction bases numbered 5, after V lost 6 bases and J lost 3 bases. CDR3 length equals 13 residues. Germline values: CDR1 DFQATT, CDR2 SNEGSKA (reference sequence).

The rearrangement uses TRBV4-1 and TRBJ2-3, with D uncertain. This CDR3 contains 16 residues. Germline assignment: CDR1 MGHRA and CDR2 YSYEKL. Trimming removed 1 base from V and 1 base from J, with 12 bases in between. CDR3 sequence reads: CASSQVSARGTDTQYF. The DNA of the CDR3 is TGCGCCAGCAGCCAAGTCTCAGCGCGTGGCACAGATACGCAGTATTTT.